This TCR beta chain stems from a study of post-analysis software for immune sequencing data. Study-wide context: Patients had relapsing-remitting, secondary progressive or progressive-relapsing multiple sclerosis; some lacked subtype. Findings of the study overall: For normalized Chao1 diversity, multiple sclerosis patients scored significantly lower than controls did. Among roughly five TRBV segments more frequent in patients than controls were TRBV5-6, TRBV5-1 and TRBV20-1.

The V gene's germline CDR1 is SGHVS and CDR2 FQNEAQ. The V end was cut by 0 bases, the J end by 4 bases, with 10 bases between. The CDR3 consists of 16 residues. A remark on this clonotype: The target antigen is unknown.

Incorporated into the TCR beta cDNA libraries were unique molecular identifiers, which served to reduce PCR and sequencing biases. TCRdb itself ran the PCR reads through MiXCR, one entry per CDR3 protein. This sample carries approximately 460,000 distinct CDR3 sequences, approximately 45% of them seen once, and the ten largest clones take around 10%. The TCR sequence derives from a girl aged 5 to 17 with multiple sclerosis. The chain uses TRBV7-8 and TRBJ2-6; D perhaps matches TRBD2 (5 bases). Input material: blood. Here the CDR3 reads CASSLAWGAGANVLTF. The CDR3 nucleotides read TGTGCCAGCAGCTTAGCCTGGGGAGCCGGGGCCAACGTCCTGACTTTC.